One sample yielded the 3 T cell receptor beta chains listed below, sequenced in a study of T cells after posttransplantation cyclophosphamide listed by TCRdb under 2016. Receptor libraries were prepared by the immunoSEQ multiplex PCR assay. In TCRdb, the immuneACCESS table is reduced to in-frame sequences with V and J assigned. These tables do not hold every clone; where another copy was compared, an unresolved V gene accounts for under half, and the others remain unexplained. Counted in this sample were several thousand clones; around 90% of them appeared once. Of the sample, under 5% falls within the top ten clones. The sequencing sample was made of CD4+ T cells sorted from blood. The receptors stem from a woman in her fifties or sixties in good health and a related stem cell transplant donor.

The chain recombines TRBV6-6 with TRBJ1-2, with D possibly being TRBD1 (6 bases). Germline CDR1 and CDR2: MNHNY and SVGAGI (reference sequence). There are 13 residues in the CDR3. The V end lost 5 bases, the J end lost 7 bases, and 14 bases lay between the germline ends. The DNA for the CDR3 is TGTGCCAGCAGTGCCGGGACAAGGGGTGGCTACACCTTC. This codes for CASSAGTRGGYTF.

The rearrangement uses TRBV6-5 and TRBJ2-5, with D perhaps TRBD2 (7 bases). The CDR3 runs 15 residues. From germline, CDR1 is MNHEY and CDR2 SVGAGI. Trimming took 7 bases from V and 5 from J, leaving 20 bases between them. Written as DNA, the CDR3 is TGTGCCAGCACCAAAGGGAGGGGGGGCTTTGAGACCCAGTACTTC. Protein product: CASTKGRGGFETQYF.

The genes are TRBV27 and TRBJ1-5, with 10 bases identical to TRBD1. The length of the CDR3 is 16 residues. Germline CDR1 is MNHEY and CDR2 is SMNVEV (reference sequence). Trimming took 5 bases from V and 2 from J; bases not matched to a gene: 6. CDR3 coding DNA: TGTGCCAGCAGTCTGAGACAGGGGGCGGGCAATCAGCCCCAGCATTTT. It encodes CASSLRQGAGNQPQHF.